A selection of T cell receptor beta chains follows, all from one sample in a study of regulatory T cells in long-lasting Graves disease. TCRdb independently ran MiXCR on the multiplex PCR reads; one entry per CDR3 protein. The table records around 460,000 distinct CDR3 sequences, about 22% of them present only once. Sequencing was performed on peripheral blood mononuclear cells (PBMCs), taken when the disease was refractory, from a patient treated with antithyroid drugs. These TCRs come from a female donor with Graves disease. CDR3s include the opening cysteine and the closing phenylalanine or tryptophan. The order of the fields is clone size, J gene, D gene, CDR3 length, V gene, CDR3 DNA, CDR3 protein. A D gene is named only where the DNA matches it firmly. Clone size is shown for a subset of rows, as once, few, many or a class of expanded clone.

.	TRBJ2-7	.	13	TRBV19	TGTGCCAGTAATACGGACGGATCCTACGAGCAGTACTTC	CASNTDGSYEQYF
.	TRBJ1-2	.	13	TRBV6-1	TGTGCCAGCAGCATGGACGGCTACTATGGCTACACCTTC	CASSMDGYYGYTF
few	TRBJ1-1	.	11	TRBV19	TGTGCCAGTAGTATCCACGGTCGAACTTTCTTT	CASSIHGRTFF
few	TRBJ2-5	.	13	TRBV7-2	TGTGCCAGCAGCCGTGCAGAATGGGAGACCCAGTACTTC	CASSRAEWETQYF
many	TRBJ2-5	.	14	TRBV28	TGTGCCAGCAGCCTCGAGACTAGTTCGCAGACCCAGTACTTC	CASSLETSSQTQYF
.	TRBJ2-1	TRBD2	16	TRBV20-1	TGCAGTGCTATTACCGGGACTAGCTTCCAAGGTCAGGAGCAGTTCTTC	CSAITGTSFQGQEQFF
many	TRBJ1-5	.	13	TRBV27	TGTGCCAGCAGCTTCCTAAGCAATCAGCCCCAGCATTTT	CASSFLSNQPQHF
.	TRBJ2-5	.	14	TRBV16	TGTGCCAGCAGCCAACTCTCTCCCCAAGAGACCCAGTACTTC	CASSQLSPQETQYF
few	TRBJ2-7	.	15	TRBV16	TGTGCCAGCAGCCATTGGACAGTGAGAAGCTACGAGCAGTACTTC	CASSHWTVRSYEQYF
few	TRBJ2-1	TRBD2	15	TRBV7-2	TGCGCCAGCAGCTTAAGGGCTAGCGGGGGGGATGAGCAGTTCTTC	CASSLRASGGDEQFF
few	TRBJ2-3	.	15	TRBV20-1	TGCAGTGCTCCAGACAAGACCAAAATCACAGATACGCAGTATTTT	CSAPDKTKITDTQYF
.	TRBJ1-6	.	17	TRBV6-2/TRBV6-3	TGTGCCAGCAGTTACTCGATGGCAGTCGCCTATAATTCACCCCTCCACTTT	CASSYSMAVAYNSPLHF
many	TRBJ1-1	TRBD1	13	TRBV2	TGTGCCAGCAGCGCGGACAGGCTCACTGAAGCTTTCTTT	CASSADRLTEAFF
many	TRBJ1-6	TRBD1	15	TRBV6-1	TGTGCCAGCAGTGAATCGACAGGGTTAAGGTCACCCCTCCACTTT	CASSESTGLRSPLHF
.	TRBJ1-4	.	11	TRBV20-1	TGCAGTGGGGAGGAAAACGAAAAACTGTTTTTT	CSGEENEKLFF
many	TRBJ1-4	.	13	TRBV20-1	.	CSAETGDAKNCFF
many	TRBJ2-5	TRBD2	15	TRBV2	TGTGCCAGCAGTGAAGTCTTCGCGGGGGAAAAGACCCAGTACTTC	CASSEVFAGEKTQYF
many	TRBJ2-7	TRBD1	16	TRBV6-5	TGTGCCAGCAGTTCTTCAGACAGGGCGAAGGCCTACGAGCAGTACTTC	CASSSSDRAKAYEQYF
few	TRBJ2-5	.	15	TRBV9	TGTGCCAGCAGCGTATTGGGGACCGTTCAAGAGACCCAGTACTTC	CASSVLGTVQETQYF
many	TRBJ1-2	.	17	TRBV2	TGTGCCAGCAGTGAAAGGGGTGGGCGGCAATTTTTCTATGGCTACACCTTC	CASSERGGRQFFYGYTF
few	TRBJ2-2	.	17	TRBV7-8	TGTGCCAGCAGCTTAGTGTTTCCCTCCAAAAACACCGGGGAGCTGTTTTTT	CASSLVFPSKNTGELFF
few	TRBJ2-7	.	13	TRBV7-3	TGTGCCAGCAGCTTAATGGGGGGCTACGAGCAGTACTTC	CASSLMGGYEQYF
many	TRBJ2-2	.	13	TRBV6-1	TGTGCCAGCCTGCAGGGAAACACCGGGGAGCTGTTTTTT	CASLQGNTGELFF
many	TRBJ1-4	.	14	TRBV20-1	TGCAGTGCCCAACGAATCGGAGTTGAAGAAAAACTGTTTTTT	CSAQRIGVEEKLFF
.	TRBJ2-7	TRBD1	13	TRBV6-1	TGTGCCAGTATGACAGGGGGCTTGGATGAGCAGTACTTC	CASMTGGLDEQYF
.	TRBJ1-2	TRBD1	12	TRBV30	TGTGCCTGGGGAGACAGGGAGTTAGGCTACACCTTC	CAWGDRELGYTF
.	TRBJ1-5	.	12	TRBV6-2/TRBV6-3	TGTGCCAGCAAACAGGATCAGCAGCCCCAGCATTTT	CASKQDQQPQHF
once	TRBJ2-3	.	11	TRBV2	TGTGCCAGCAAGGAGGGCAATACGCAGTATTTT	CASKEGNTQYF
many	TRBJ2-5	.	12	TRBV7-2	TGTGCCAGCAGCCAATCGAGGGAGACCCAGTACTTC	CASSQSRETQYF
many	TRBJ2-7	.	12	TRBV7-9	TGTGCCAGCAGCCCCCTCGCCTACGAGCAGTACTTC	CASSPLAYEQYF
many	TRBJ1-2	.	15	TRBV7-2	TGTGCCAGCAGCTTCAGCCCAATTCCTAACTATGGCTACACCTTC	CASSFSPIPNYGYTF
.	TRBJ2-7	TRBD1	15	TRBV19	TGTGCCAGTAGTACGTCGGGACAGGCCTCCTACGAGCAGTACTTC	CASSTSGQASYEQYF
many	TRBJ1-1	TRBD1	14	TRBV29-1	TGCAGCGCCGGGACAGGGGGCGAGATTACTGAAGCTTTCTTT	CSAGTGGEITEAFF
.	TRBJ1-6	.	13	TRBV7-9	TGTGCCAGCAGGCAGGTTTTTAATTCACCCCTCCACTTT	CASRQVFNSPLHF
.	TRBJ2-5	TRBD1	14	TRBV20-1	TGCAGTGCCGGAATACAGGGGGCCGTAGAGACCCAGTACTTC	CSAGIQGAVETQYF
.	TRBJ2-5	TRBD1	14	TRBV19	TGTGCCAGTAAATTGGACAGGGGGAGCCTAGACCAGTACTTC	CASKLDRGSLDQYF
many	TRBJ1-4	.	14	TRBV12-3/TRBV12-4	TGTGCCAGCACCGGGATGGGGGTTAATGAAAAACTGTTTTTT	CASTGMGVNEKLFF
.	TRBJ1-1	.	14	TRBV19	TGTGCCAGTAGTAGACGGGTTTGGGACACTGAAGCTTTCTTT	CASSRRVWDTEAFF
.	TRBJ2-7	TRBD1	15	TRBV5-1	TGCGCCAGCAGCGTCGGACAGGCTTCAACCTACGAGCAGTACTTC	CASSVGQASTYEQYF
.	TRBJ2-7	TRBD2	17	TRBV5-1	TGCGCCAGCAGCTTGGAAGGACTAGCGGGAGTAACCTACGAGCAGTACTTC	CASSLEGLAGVTYEQYF
.	TRBJ1-5	TRBD1	13	TRBV20-1	TGCAGTGCCAGGGGGGCGTACAATCAGCCCCAGCATTTT	CSARGAYNQPQHF
few	TRBJ2-7	TRBD1	15	TRBV27	TGTGCCAGCAGTTTGGATGGGACAGGGCACTACGAGCAGTACTTC	CASSLDGTGHYEQYF
once	TRBJ2-5	TRBD1	15	TRBV19	TGTGCCAGTAGTCAAAGACAGGGGGCCGGGGAGACCCAGTACTTC	CASSQRQGAGETQYF
few	TRBJ2-7	.	16	TRBV7-2	TGTGCCAGCAGCTTCCTTGATAGGACGAGAAGTTACGAGCAGTACTTC	CASSFLDRTRSYEQYF
few	TRBJ2-2	TRBD2	19	TRBV7-2	TGTGCCAGCAGCTCCCGGACTAGCGGGAGGTTCGCGAACACCGGGGAGCTGTTTTTT	CASSSRTSGRFANTGELFF
many	TRBJ1-1	.	12	TRBV20-1	TGCAGTGCTTACCCTACACGGACTGAAGCTTTCTTT	CSAYPTRTEAFF
.	TRBJ1-6	TRBD1	15	TRBV19	TGTGCCAGTAGTGGCTCACAGGGGGCTCGGTCACCCCTCCACTTT	CASSGSQGARSPLHF
few	TRBJ1-2	.	14	TRBV7-2	TGTGCCAGCAGCTTTGCAGGGTACGTCTATGGCTACACCTTC	CASSFAGYVYGYTF
.	TRBJ1-3	.	14	TRBV12-5	TGTGCTAGTGGACCTACAGGCTCTGGAAACACCATATATTTT	CASGPTGSGNTIYF
.	TRBJ1-6	TRBD1	16	TRBV7-9	TGTGCCAGCAGCGGTGCCGGGACAGAGAGGGATTCACCCCTCCACTTT	CASSGAGTERDSPLHF
.	TRBJ2-5	.	18	TRBV24-1	TGTGCCACCAGTGATCCCAATACCCCGGGACGGTTACAAGAGACCCAGTACTTC	CATSDPNTPGRLQETQYF
few	TRBJ2-5	TRBD1	15	TRBV24-1	TGTGCCACCAGTGACCAACGGGACAGGTCCGAGACCCAGTACTTC	CATSDQRDRSETQYF
few	TRBJ2-7	TRBD1	15	TRBV19	TGTGCCAGTAGTAAGGGACAGGCTAGCTCCTACGAGCAGTACTTC	CASSKGQASSYEQYF
once	TRBJ2-4	.	14	TRBV9	TGTGCCAGCAGCCGGGTGGTCGGGGAAAACATTCAGTACTTC	CASSRVVGENIQYF
.	TRBJ2-5	TRBD2	15	TRBV19	TGTGCCAGTAGTAGACTAGCGGCCGACGCGGAGACCCAGTACTTC	CASSRLAADAETQYF
few	TRBJ2-1	TRBD2	13	TRBV28	TGTGCCAGCAGCCGGGGACTAGCGGGAGGGTCGGTCTTC	CASSRGLAGGSVF
.	TRBJ2-4	TRBD2	16	TRBV6-5	TGTGCCAGCAGTTTGGGACTAGCGGGATTGGGAAACATTCAGTACTTC	CASSLGLAGLGNIQYF
.	TRBJ2-7	.	12	TRBV7-9	TGTGCCAGCAGCCCCGGACAGCCCGAGCAGTACTTC	CASSPGQPEQYF
.	TRBJ2-1	.	12	TRBV6-9	TGTGCCAGCAGTTTTGCGGTGGTTGAGCAGTTCTTC	CASSFAVVEQFF
.	TRBJ1-2	.	16	TRBV7-2	TGTGCCAGCAGCTTAGCAATTGGGGGTGTAAGATTTGGCTACACCTTC	CASSLAIGGVRFGYTF